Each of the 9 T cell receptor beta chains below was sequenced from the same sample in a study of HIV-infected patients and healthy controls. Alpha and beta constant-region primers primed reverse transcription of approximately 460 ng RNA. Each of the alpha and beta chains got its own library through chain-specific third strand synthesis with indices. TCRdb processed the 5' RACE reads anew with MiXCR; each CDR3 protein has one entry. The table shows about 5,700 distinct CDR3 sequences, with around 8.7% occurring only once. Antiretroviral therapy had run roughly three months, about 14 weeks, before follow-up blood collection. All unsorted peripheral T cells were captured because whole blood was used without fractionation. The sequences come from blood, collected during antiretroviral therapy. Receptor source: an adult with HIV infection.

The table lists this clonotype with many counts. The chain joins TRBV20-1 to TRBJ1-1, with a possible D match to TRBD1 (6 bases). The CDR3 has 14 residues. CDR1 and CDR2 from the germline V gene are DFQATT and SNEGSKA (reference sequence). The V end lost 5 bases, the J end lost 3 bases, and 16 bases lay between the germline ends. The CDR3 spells CSAPFRGADTEAFF. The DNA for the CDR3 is TGCAGTGCTCCCTTTAGGGGGGCTGACACTGAAGCTTTCTTT.

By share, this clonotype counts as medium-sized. For the CDR3, the DNA is TGTGCCAGCAGTGATTCGACCGGGACAGGAATTTTCTTT. Amino acids: CASSDSTGTGIFF. V usage is TRBV6-1 and J usage is TRBJ1-1; 8 bases line up with TRBD1. The V gene end was trimmed by 3 bases and the J gene end by 13 bases; junction bases not matched to a gene: 10. The germline gives CDR1 MNHNS, CDR2 SASEGT. This CDR3 comprises 13 residues.

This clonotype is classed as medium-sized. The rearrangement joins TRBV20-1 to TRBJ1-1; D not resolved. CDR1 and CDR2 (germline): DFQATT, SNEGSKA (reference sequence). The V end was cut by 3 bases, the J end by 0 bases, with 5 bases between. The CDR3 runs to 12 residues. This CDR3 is CSASALNTEAFF. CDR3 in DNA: TGCAGTGCTAGTGCTCTGAACACTGAAGCTTTCTTT.

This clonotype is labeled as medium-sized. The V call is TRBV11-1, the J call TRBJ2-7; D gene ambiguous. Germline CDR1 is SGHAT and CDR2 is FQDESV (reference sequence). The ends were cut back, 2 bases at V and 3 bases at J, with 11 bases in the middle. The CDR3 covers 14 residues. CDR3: CASSLPSESYEQYF. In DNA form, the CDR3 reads TGTGCCAGCAGCTTACCTTCAGAAAGCTACGAGCAGTACTTC.

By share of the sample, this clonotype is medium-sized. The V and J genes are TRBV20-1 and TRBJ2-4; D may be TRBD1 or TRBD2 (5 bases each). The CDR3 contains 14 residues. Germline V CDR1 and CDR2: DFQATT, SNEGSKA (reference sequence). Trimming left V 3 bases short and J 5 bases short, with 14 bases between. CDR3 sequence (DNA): TGCAGTGCTAGGCGTAGTCAGGGAGAAAACATTCAGTACTTC. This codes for CSARRSQGENIQYF.

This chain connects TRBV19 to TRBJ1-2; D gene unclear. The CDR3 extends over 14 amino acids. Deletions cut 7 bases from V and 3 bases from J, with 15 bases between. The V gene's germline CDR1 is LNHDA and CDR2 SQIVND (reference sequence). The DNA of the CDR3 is TGTGCCAGTAAAGTTTCTGGGGATTACTATGGCTACACCTTC. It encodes CASKVSGDYYGYTF.

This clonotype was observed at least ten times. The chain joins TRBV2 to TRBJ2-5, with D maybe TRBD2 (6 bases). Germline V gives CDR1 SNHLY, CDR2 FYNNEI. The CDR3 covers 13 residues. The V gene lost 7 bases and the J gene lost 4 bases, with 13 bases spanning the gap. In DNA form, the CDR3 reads TGTGCCAGCAAGTCCGCAGCGGGAGAGACCCAGTACTTC. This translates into CASKSAAGETQYF.

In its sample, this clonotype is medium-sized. CDR3 DNA sequence: TGTGCCAGCACGGGGAATCCTAGCAATCAGCCCCAGCATTTT. It translates to CASTGNPSNQPQHF. The chain is built from TRBV12-3 or TRBV12-4 and TRBJ1-5; D not resolved. V was trimmed by 7 bases and J by 0 bases, leaving 10 bases between them. The CDR3 runs 14 residues.

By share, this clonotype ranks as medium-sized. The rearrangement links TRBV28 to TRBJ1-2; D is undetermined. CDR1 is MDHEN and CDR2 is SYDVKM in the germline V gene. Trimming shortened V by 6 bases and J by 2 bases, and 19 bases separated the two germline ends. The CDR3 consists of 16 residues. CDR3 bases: TGTGCCAGCAGCCCTCCTTTGGTTGGCGGAAACTATGGCTACACCTTC. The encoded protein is CASSPPLVGGNYGYTF.